This paragraph covers one T cell receptor beta chain sequence. V was clipped by 5 bases and J by 5 bases, with 3 bases between them. CDR1 SGHAT and CDR2 FQNNGV come from the germline V gene. The CDR3 length is 10 residues. The repertoire was sequenced with immunoSEQ multiplex PCR; TCRdb's copy has only in-frame clones and lacks some. The table has about 40,000 clones, approximately 90% seen once. These data come from a study of T cell changes during pregnancy in multiple sclerosis. Sequences were derived from CD4+ T cells from peripheral blood mononuclear cells, sampled before pregnancy. The source is a female donor with multiple sclerosis, enrolled in a pregnancy study. This chain joins TRBV11-2 and TRBJ2-5; D ambiguous. CDR3: CASSHETQYF. Here the CDR3 DNA reads TGTGCCAGCAGCCATGAGACCCAGTACTTC.